One sample yielded the 4 T cell receptor beta chains listed below, sequenced in a study of T cell responses to AZD1222 COVID-19 vaccine. Repertoires were generated with immunoSEQ multiplex PCR, while TCRdb's copy carries only in-frame clones and drops some. The table lists 150,000 to 200,000 clones, around 93% of them singletons. Sample: peripheral blood, taken on day 0 of AZD1222 vaccination. These TCRs come from an adult in good health.

The chain uses TRBV14 and TRBJ2-7; 7 bases agree with TRBD2. Trimming removed 2 bases from V and 1 base from J; junction bases left unmatched: 11. Germline assignment: CDR1 SGHDN and CDR2 FVKESK. There are 17 residues in the CDR3. CDR3 loop: CASSQFYFRAGSYEQYF. The CDR3 DNA sequence: TGTGCCAGCAGCCAATTTTATTTCCGAGCGGGGTCCTACGAGCAGTACTTC.

This clone appeared once. V gene TRBV9 combines with J gene TRBJ1-3; 12 bases map to TRBD1. The trim removed 7 bases at V and 0 bases at J, leaving 8 bases unmatched. The CDR3 totals 17 residues. The germline V gene has CDR1 SGDLS and CDR2 YYNGEE. The CDR3 loop is CASSGTGGVSSGNTIYF. The CDR3 DNA sequence: TGTGCCAGCTCCGGGACAGGGGGCGTGAGCTCTGGAAACACCATATATTTT.

The chain carries TRBV30 and TRBJ1-3; unclear D gene. Germline assignment: CDR1 GTSNPN and CDR2 SVGIG (reference sequence). V lost 5 bases and J 0 bases, leaving 5 bases between the germline ends. CDR3 length: 12 residues. The CDR3, as DNA: TGTGCCTGGGGGGACTCTGGAAACACCATATATTTT. Translated, it gives CAWGDSGNTIYF.

The J gene is TRBJ1-5, the V gene TRBV7-9; 9 nucleotides align to TRBD1. The germline V gene encodes CDR1 SEHNR and CDR2 FQNEAQ (reference sequence). V was pared by 6 bases and J by 8 bases, with 11 bases of the junction left unmatched. This CDR3 contains 15 residues. Here the CDR3 DNA reads TGTGCCAGCAGTTGGGACAGGGCAGGGGAAAAGCCCCAGCATTTT. Residues: CASSWDRAGEKPQHF.